This passage covers 10 T cell receptor beta chains from one sample sequenced in a study of blood T cell repertoires in COVID-19. Generated by immunoSEQ multiplex PCR, the TCRdb table keeps only in-frame clones and is missing some. The sample contains some 300,000 clones, around 84% of which appear only once. Sequenced input: peripheral blood. The receptors stem from a man aged 70 or older with acute or convalescent COVID-19.

The chain couples TRBV27 to TRBJ2-1; 11 bases are shared with TRBD2. The CDR3 runs 17 residues. The germline gives CDR1 MNHEY, CDR2 SMNVEV (reference sequence). The ends lost 2 bases at V and 2 bases at J; junction bases unmatched: 5. The CDR3 is CASSLLFSGGAYNEQFF. The CDR3 bases are TGTGCCAGCAGTTTACTATTTAGCGGGGGGGCCTACAATGAGCAGTTCTTC.

The chain couples TRBV10-3 to TRBJ2-3; D perhaps matches TRBD2 (5 bases). Between the trimmed V and J ends, which lost 7 bases and 0 bases, there was a span of 14 bases. Germline lookup yields CDR1 ENHRY and CDR2 SYGVKD. The CDR3 covers 15 residues. Written as DNA, the CDR3 is TGTGCCATCATGCTGGGGAGTGGTAGCACAGATACGCAGTATTTT. It specifies CAIMLGSGSTDTQYF.

The chain employs TRBV7-8 and TRBJ2-5; D may be TRBD1 (7 bases). The CDR3 loop spans 13 amino acids. V dropped 4 bases and J dropped 4 bases, with 10 bases sitting between them. In germline, CDR1 is SGHVS, CDR2 FQNEAQ. As DNA, the CDR3 is TGTGCCAGCAGCTCAGGGGGGACAGAGACCCAGTACTTC. Protein product: CASSSGGTETQYF.

V and J are TRBV30 and TRBJ2-1, with a tentative D call TRBD1 (6 bases). The CDR3 totals 14 residues. The germline CDR1 and CDR2 sequences are GTSNPN and SVGIG (reference sequence). V lost 3 bases to trimming and J lost 0 bases, with 9 bases between them. The CDR3 loop reads CAWSQGSSYNEQFF. As DNA, the CDR3 is TGTGCCTGGAGCCAGGGGAGCTCCTACAATGAGCAGTTCTTC.

CDR3 residues: CASSVRDSFNEQFF. In DNA, the CDR3 is TGTGCCAGTAGTGTCCGGGACAGCTTCAATGAGCAGTTCTTC. This sequence joins TRBV19 and TRBJ2-1; 7 nucleotides align to TRBD1. V lost 5 bases, J lost 6 bases, and 7 bases stayed unmatched. Germline lookup yields CDR1 LNHDA and CDR2 SQIVND (reference sequence). This CDR3 spans 14 amino acids.

The CDR3 region is CASSQLDRNTEAFF. CDR3 sequence (DNA): TGTGCCAGCAGCCAGCTAGACAGGAACACTGAAGCTTTCTTT. The rearrangement links TRBV3-1 (or the pseudogene TRBV3-2) to TRBJ1-1, with a weak D call TRBD1 (5 bases). Germline V CDR1 and CDR2: LGHDT, YNNKEL (reference sequence). V lost 3 bases, J lost 1 base, and 9 bases lay in between. The CDR3 contains 14 residues.

The chain joins TRBV12-3 or TRBV12-4 to TRBJ2-3; no definite D call. V dropped 0 bases and J dropped 4 bases, with 5 bases sitting between them. The CDR3 spans 13 residues. Here the CDR3 DNA reads TGTGCCAGCAGTTTAGCGCTATCAGATACGCAGTATTTT. This sequence encodes CASSLALSDTQYF.

J is TRBJ2-5 and V is TRBV11-1, with TRBD1 identical over 11 bases. V trimming: 5 bases; J trimming: 2 bases; junction bases outside the gene matches: 4. The CDR3 covers 15 residues. Germline V gene data show CDR1 as SGHAT and CDR2 as FQDESV (reference sequence). DNA for the CDR3: TGTGCCAGCAGCCGGGGACAGGGGGTTCAAGAGACCCAGTACTTC. Its translation is CASSRGQGVQETQYF. Full variable domain (outside the CDR3, taken from reference TRBV11-1 and TRBJ2-5): EAEVAQSPRYKITEKSQAVAFWCDPISGHATLYWYRQILGQGPELLVQFQDESVVDDSQLPKDRFSAERLKGVDSTLKIQPAELGDSAMYLCASSRGQGVQETQYFGPGTRLLVL.

The CDR3 region has the DNA TGTGCCACCAGAATGATAGGGAGTTATGGCTACACCTTC. Encoded protein: CATRMIGSYGYTF. The chain links TRBV6-5 to TRBJ1-2, with unresolved D. The CDR3 covers 13 residues. The V and J ends lost 10 bases and 5 bases respectively, with 17 bases between them. CDR1 is MNHEY and CDR2 is SVGAGI in the germline V gene.

The V and J genes are TRBV6-4 and TRBJ1-1, with 7 bases lining up with TRBD1. This CDR3 region has 13 residues. With V trimmed by 5 bases and J by 1 base, 1 base remained unmatched. Germline V lookup: CDR1 MRHNA, CDR2 SNTAGT. This CDR3 reads CASSRDRNTEAFF. The CDR3 nucleotides are TGTGCCAGCAGTAGGGACAGGAACACTGAAGCTTTCTTT.